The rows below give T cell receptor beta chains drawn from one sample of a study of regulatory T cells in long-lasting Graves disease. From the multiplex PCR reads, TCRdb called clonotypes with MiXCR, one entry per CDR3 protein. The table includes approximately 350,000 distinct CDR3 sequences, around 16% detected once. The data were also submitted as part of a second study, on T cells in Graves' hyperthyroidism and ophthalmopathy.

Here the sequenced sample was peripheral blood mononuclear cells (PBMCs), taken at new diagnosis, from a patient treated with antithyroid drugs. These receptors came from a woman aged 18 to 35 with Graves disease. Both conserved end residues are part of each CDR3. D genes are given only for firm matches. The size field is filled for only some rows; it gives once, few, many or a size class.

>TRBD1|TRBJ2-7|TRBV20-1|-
CSASIDRVIYEQYF
TGCAGTGCTAGCATAGACAGGGTAATCTACGAGCAGTACTTC
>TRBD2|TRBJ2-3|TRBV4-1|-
CASSHTPSGRGDPSTDTQYF
TGCGCCAGCAGCCATACTCCTAGCGGGAGGGGCGATCCTAGCACAGATACGCAGTATTTT
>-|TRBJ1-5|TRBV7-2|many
CASSFQSNQPQHF
TGTGCCAGCAGCTTTCAGAGCAATCAGCCCCAGCATTTT
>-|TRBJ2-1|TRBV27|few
CASMRGGNEQFF
TGTGCCAGCATGAGAGGGGGCAATGAGCAGTTCTTC
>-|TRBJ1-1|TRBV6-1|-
CASTPTRRGTEAFF
TGTGCCAGCACCCCGACCCGGAGAGGGACTGAAGCTTTCTTT
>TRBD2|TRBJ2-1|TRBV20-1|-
CSAKLLPGLAGHEQFF
TGCAGTGCTAAGCTCCTACCCGGACTAGCGGGGCATGAGCAGTTCTTC
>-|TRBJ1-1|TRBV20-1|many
CSGGPEAFF
TGCAGTGGAGGCCCTGAAGCTTTCTTT
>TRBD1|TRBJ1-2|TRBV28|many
CASSRPDRGLSGYTF
TGTGCCAGCAGCCGCCCGGACAGGGGGCTTTCTGGCTACACCTTC
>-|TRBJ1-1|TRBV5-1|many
CASSDETGARGTEAFF
TGCGCCAGCAGCGACGAAACAGGAGCTCGGGGTACTGAAGCTTTCTTT
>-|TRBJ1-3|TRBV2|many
CASSVRSGNTIYF
TGTGCCAGCAGTGTAAGATCTGGAAACACCATATATTTT
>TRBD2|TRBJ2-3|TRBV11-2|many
CASSTIGTSGKTDTQYF
TGTGCCAGCAGTACTATAGGGACTAGCGGGAAGACAGATACGCAGTATTTT
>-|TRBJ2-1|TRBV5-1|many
CASSKVNQDPSYNEQFF
TGCGCCAGCAGCAAAGTTAATCAGGATCCCTCCTACAATGAGCAGTTCTTC
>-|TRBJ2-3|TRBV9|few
CASSDAASTDTQYF
TGTGCCAGCAGCGACGCAGCTAGCACAGATACGCAGTATTTT
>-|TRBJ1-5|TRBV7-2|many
CASSVGQPQHF
TGTGCCAGCAGCGTTGGTCAGCCCCAGCATTTT
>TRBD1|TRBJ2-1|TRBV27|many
CARGQGAWWEQFF
TGTGCCAGAGGACAGGGGGCTTGGTGGGAGCAGTTCTTC
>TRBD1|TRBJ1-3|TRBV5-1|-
CASGTGGFGPGNTIYF
TGCGCCAGCGGGACAGGGGGTTTTGGTCCTGGAAACACCATATATTTT
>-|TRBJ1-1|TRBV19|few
CASSVANTGNTEAFF
TGTGCCAGTAGTGTCGCCAACACAGGGAACACTGAAGCTTTCTTT
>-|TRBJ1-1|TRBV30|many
CAWSDRLNTEAFF
TGTGCCTGGAGCGACAGGTTGAACACTGAAGCTTTCTTT
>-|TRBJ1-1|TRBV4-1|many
CASSQVATVNTEAFF
TGCGCCAGCAGCCAAGTTGCCACAGTGAACACTGAAGCTTTCTTT
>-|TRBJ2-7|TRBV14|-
CASSGRGQIYEQYF
TGTGCCAGCAGTGGGCGGGGACAGATCTACGAGCAGTACTTC
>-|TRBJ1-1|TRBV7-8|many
CASSLVNRGNTEAFF
TGTGCCAGCAGCTTAGTAAATCGGGGTAACACTGAAGCTTTCTTT
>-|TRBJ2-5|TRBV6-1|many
CASSNTFQETQYF
TGTGCCAGCAGCAATACATTCCAAGAGACCCAGTACTTC
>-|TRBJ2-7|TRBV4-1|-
CASSQEGLASEQYF
TGCGCCAGCAGCCAAGAGGGGCTGGCTAGCGAGCAGTACTTC
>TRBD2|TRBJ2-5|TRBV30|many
CAWSSGGVMETQYF
TGTGCCTGGTCCTCGGGAGGTGTGATGGAGACCCAGTACTTC
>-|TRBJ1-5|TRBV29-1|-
CSVGGRGGQPQHF
TGCAGCGTAGGAGGACGGGGGGGCCAGCCCCAGCATTTT
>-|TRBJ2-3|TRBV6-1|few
CASSINRVGYLTLTTDTQYF
TGTGCCAGCAGCATAAACAGGGTCGGGTACCTTACCCTCACGACAGATACGCAGTATTTT
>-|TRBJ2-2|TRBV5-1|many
CASSLSAASTGELFF
TGCGCCAGCAGCTTGTCGGCAGCTTCCACCGGGGAGCTGTTTTTT
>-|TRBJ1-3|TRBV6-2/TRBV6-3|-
CASSIHGDLKGTIYF
TGTGCCAGCAGTATCCACGGGGACCTGAAAGGCACCATATATTTT
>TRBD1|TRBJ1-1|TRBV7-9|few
CASSSRRTGGNSEAFF
TGTGCCAGCAGCTCCCGCCGGACAGGGGGGAATTCTGAAGCTTTCTTT
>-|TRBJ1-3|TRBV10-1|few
CASSDSGQSSGNTIYF
TGCGCCAGCAGTGATTCAGGACAGAGCTCTGGAAACACCATATATTTT
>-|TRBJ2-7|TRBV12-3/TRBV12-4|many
CASSWTDSYEQYF
TGTGCCAGCAGTTGGACAGACTCCTACGAGCAGTACTTC
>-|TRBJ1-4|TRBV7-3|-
CASSFDSVDEKLFF
TGTGCCAGCAGTTTCGACAGTGTTGATGAAAAACTGTTTTTT
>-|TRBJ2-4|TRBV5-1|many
CASSLAIGGGENIQYF
TGCGCCAGCAGCTTGGCCATAGGAGGGGGCGAGAACATTCAGTACTTC
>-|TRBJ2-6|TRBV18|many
CASFDRGGANVLTF
TGTGCCAGCTTCGATCGAGGTGGGGCCAACGTCCTGACTTTC
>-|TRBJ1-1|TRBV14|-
CASSQHGTWNTEAFF
TGTGCCAGCAGCCAACACGGGACATGGAACACTGAAGCTTTCTTT
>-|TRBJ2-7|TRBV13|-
CASSLEALATGTTYEQYF
TGTGCCAGCAGCTTAGAGGCCCTCGCCACAGGGACTACCTACGAGCAGTACTTC
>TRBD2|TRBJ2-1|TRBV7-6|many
CASARELTGGGPNEQFF
TGTGCCAGCGCCCGAGAGCTCACGGGAGGAGGTCCCAATGAGCAGTTCTTC